One sample yielded the 25 T cell receptor beta chains listed below, sequenced in a study of blood T cell repertoires in COVID-19. Produced via immunoSEQ multiplex PCR; TCRdb's table is partial and in-frame only. The table includes around 100,000 clones, approximately 90% detected once. Material for sequencing was peripheral blood. The receptors here all came from a human donor with active COVID-19. The donor label of this sample is uncertain.

This chain connects TRBV9 to TRBJ1-6; D unresolved. V shed 4 bases and J shed 9 bases, with 11 bases lying between them. Per germline, CDR1 SGDLS and CDR2 YYNGEE. This CDR3 is built from 13 residues. In nucleotides, the CDR3 is TGTGCCAGCAGCCCTAACGAGGGTTCACCCCTCCACTTT. It encodes CASSPNEGSPLHF.

The CDR3 sequence is CASSPMGEGEKLFF. CDR3 coding DNA: TGTGCCAGCAGCCCCATGGGGGAGGGTGAAAAACTGTTTTTT. The genes are TRBV7-9 and TRBJ1-4, with D possibly being TRBD1 (5 bases). Germline CDR1 is SEHNR and CDR2 is FQNEAQ (reference sequence). The CDR3 is 14 residues long. V lost 5 bases, J lost 7 bases, and 14 bases lay in between.

The V and J genes are TRBV19 and TRBJ2-7, with TRBD1 matching 8 bases. Germline V gene sequence: CDR1 LNHDA, CDR2 SQIVND (reference sequence). The CDR3 contains 13 residues. V was clipped by 4 bases and J by 6 bases; unmatched bases: 5. The DNA of the CDR3 is TGTGCCAGTAGTACCACAGACAGGGGCGAGCAGTACTTC. This encodes CASSTTDRGEQYF.

The gene calls are TRBV19 and TRBJ1-5; the match to TRBD1 covers 9 bases. This CDR3 is built from 16 residues. CDR1 and CDR2 from the germline V gene are LNHDA and SQIVND (reference sequence). Trimming removed 7 bases from V and 7 bases from J; junction bases left unmatched: 14. The CDR3, as DNA: TGTGCCAGTACATCACAGGGGGCGCGAGGGGGACAGCCCCAGCATTTT. This gives the protein CASTSQGARGGQPQHF.

V gene TRBV18 combines with J gene TRBJ2-1, with D unresolved. Germline CDR1 reads KGHSH; CDR2 reads LQKENI. The length of the CDR3 is 12 residues. Trimming shortened V by 3 bases and J by 9 bases, and 9 bases separated the two germline ends. As DNA, the CDR3 is TGTGCCAGCTCACCGGAGTTCGGTGAGCAGTTCTTC. Protein: CASSPEFGEQFF.

The rearrangement links TRBV6-1 to TRBJ1-1; D is unclear. Germline V gives CDR1 MNHNS, CDR2 SASEGT. V was trimmed by 0 bases and J by 4 bases, leaving 9 bases between them. The CDR3 is 14 residues long. The chain's CDR3 is CASSEAYSVTEAFF. The CDR3 coding sequence is TGTGCCAGCAGTGAAGCGTACAGTGTCACTGAAGCTTTCTTT.

The V gene is TRBV29-1, the J gene TRBJ2-7, with D maybe TRBD1 (5 bases). There are 14 residues in the CDR3. Germline V gene data show CDR1 as SQVTM and CDR2 as ANQGSEA. Trimming left V 3 bases short and J 0 bases short, with 12 bases between. In DNA form, the CDR3 reads TGCAGCGTTGAGGTCTGGGGCGGCTCCTACGAGCAGTACTTC. Translation gives CSVEVWGGSYEQYF.

The chain has TRBV5-1 and TRBJ1-1; 8 nucleotides match TRBD1. The V segment lost 1 base and the J segment 1 base; nucleotides outside the gene matches: 3. The CDR3 spans 15 residues. Germline CDR1 SGHRS, CDR2 YFSETQ. In nucleotides, the CDR3 is TGCGCCAGCAGCTTGACAGGGGGAGAGAACACTGAAGCTTTCTTT. Encoded protein: CASSLTGGENTEAFF.

This sequence joins TRBV6-5 and TRBJ2-1; D gene unclear. The germline V gene encodes CDR1 MNHEY and CDR2 SVGAGI. The CDR3 runs to 14 residues. V dropped 5 bases and J dropped 8 bases, with 16 bases sitting between them. The CDR3 DNA sequence: TGTGCCAGCAGTCCGCGGCCGGGTTCGGATGAGCAGTTCTTC. This encodes CASSPRPGSDEQFF.

The rearrangement joins TRBV9 to TRBJ2-5; D gene unclear. In germline, CDR1 is SGDLS, CDR2 YYNGEE. The CDR3 length is 15 residues. V was cut by 0 bases and J by 5 bases, with 14 bases left in between. This CDR3 is CASSVGPGGSETQYF. The CDR3, as DNA: TGTGCCAGCAGCGTAGGGCCGGGTGGTTCGGAGACCCAGTACTTC.

The chain combines TRBV19 with TRBJ2-2; D possibly corresponds to TRBD2 (6 bases). V lost 6 bases, J lost 7 bases, and 21 bases lay in between. The CDR3 extends over 16 amino acids. CDR1 and CDR2 from the germline V gene are LNHDA and SQIVND (reference sequence). CDR3 loop: CASSPAGRNGSGELFF. In DNA form, the CDR3 reads TGTGCCAGTAGCCCGGCGGGGCGGAACGGGAGCGGGGAGCTGTTTTTT.

The chain uses TRBV12-3 or TRBV12-4 and TRBJ2-5; TRBD1 might be the D (6 bases). This CDR3 contains 12 residues. The V gene lost 2 bases and the J gene lost 5 bases, with 6 bases spanning the gap. CDR3 region: CASSLRGETQYF. Here the CDR3 DNA reads TGTGCCAGCAGTTTAAGGGGGGAGACCCAGTACTTC.

The chain couples TRBV5-6 to TRBJ2-3; D might be TRBD2 (6 bases). Per germline, CDR1 SGHDT and CDR2 YYEEEE. The ends were cut back, 0 bases at V and 0 bases at J, with 11 bases in the middle. The CDR3 covers 16 residues. This CDR3 reads CASSLGVAGSTDTQYF. Here the CDR3 DNA reads TGTGCCAGCAGCTTGGGTGTGGCGGGAAGCACAGATACGCAGTATTTT.

V usage is TRBV12-2 and J usage is TRBJ2-3; TRBD2 is the table's D call and was not checked against the DNA. TRBV12-2 is annotated as a pseudogene. The CDR3 is 16 residues long. CDR3 in amino acids: CASRPRLAGVEDTQYF. The CDR3 DNA follows: TGTGCAAGTCGCCCGAGACTAGCGGGGGTAGAGGATACGCAGTATTTT.

The chain recombines TRBV5-1 with TRBJ1-5; D is ambiguous. Germline CDR1 is SGHRS and CDR2 is YFSETQ. Trimming shortened V by 0 bases and J by 1 base, and 8 bases separated the two germline ends. The CDR3 contains 15 residues. The CDR3 region is CASSLDAGSNQPQHF. The CDR3 nucleotides read TGCGCCAGCAGCTTGGACGCGGGAAGCAATCAGCCCCAGCATTTT. Full variable domain (missing parts from reference TRBV5-1 and TRBJ1-5): KAGVTQTPRYLIKTRGQQVTLSCSPISGHRSVSWYQQTPGQGLQFLFEYFSETQRNKGNFPGRFSGRQFSNSRSEMNVSTLELGDSALYLCASSLDAGSNQPQHFGDGTRLSIL.

The J gene is TRBJ2-2, the V gene TRBV29-1, with 8 bases that match TRBD1. This CDR3 has 14 amino acids. Germline-derived CDR1 and CDR2 are SQVTM and ANQGSEA. With V trimmed by 5 bases and J by 2 bases, 4 bases remained unmatched. In nucleotides, the CDR3 is TGCAGCGTTACGGACAGGGCTAACACCGGGGAGCTGTTTTTT. Translating it yields CSVTDRANTGELFF.

The chain combines TRBV15 with TRBJ1-3; 7 bases line up with TRBD1. The ends lost 11 bases at V and 0 bases at J; junction bases unmatched: 4. Looked up from germline, CDR1 is LNHNV and CDR2 is YYDKDF (reference sequence). This CDR3 spans 13 amino acids. CDR3 sequence: CAVRDSSGNTIYF. DNA of the CDR3: TGTGCCGTCCGGGACAGCTCTGGAAACACCATATATTTT.

The V and J genes are TRBV19 and TRBJ1-4; D is undetermined. The V gene lost 5 bases and the J gene lost 0 bases, with 10 bases spanning the gap. Germline CDR1 LNHDA, CDR2 SQIVND (reference sequence). This CDR3 region has 15 residues. This CDR3 reads CASSAESATNEKLFF. The CDR3 DNA reads TGTGCCAGTAGTGCAGAAAGTGCAACTAATGAAAAACTGTTTTTT. The variable domain in full, with the rest retrieved from reference TRBV19 and TRBJ1-4, is DGGITQSPKYLFRKEGQNVTLSCEQNLNHDAMYWYRQDPGQGLRLIYYSQIVNDFQKGDIAEGYSVSREKKESFPLTVTSAQKNPTAFYLCASSAESATNEKLFFGSGTQLSVL.

The genes are TRBV9 and TRBJ2-7, with 7 bases lining up with TRBD1. The CDR3 consists of 13 residues. V lost 4 bases, J lost 7 bases, and 8 bases stayed unmatched. In germline, CDR1 is SGDLS, CDR2 YYNGEE. CDR3 DNA sequence: TGTGCCAGCAGCCCTGGGACAGCCTGGGAGCAGTACTTC. Translation gives CASSPGTAWEQYF.

The V call is TRBV11-3, the J call TRBJ2-1, with a tentative D call TRBD2 (5 bases). Trimming shortened V by 1 base and J by 5 bases, and 6 bases separated the two germline ends. The CDR3 sequence is 13 residues long. The germline gives CDR1 SGHNT, CDR2 YENEEA. Here the CDR3 DNA reads TGTGCCAGCAGCTTAGTCGGGAACAATGAGCAGTTCTTC. It translates to CASSLVGNNEQFF.

The gene calls are TRBV7-6 and TRBJ2-1, with 8 bases aligning to TRBD2. Looked up from germline, CDR1 is SGHVS and CDR2 is FNYEAQ. The CDR3 is 15 amino acids. V lost 5 bases, J lost 7 bases, and 10 bases stayed unmatched. CDR3 nucleotide sequence: TGTGCCAGCAGCCCAGACCGGGGGGGCGGGAATGAGCAGTTCTTC. Protein sequence: CASSPDRGGGNEQFF.

The rearrangement joins TRBV29-1 to TRBJ2-1; weak D call: TRBD2 (6 bases). Trimming took off 4 bases at V and 2 bases at J, with 21 bases between the two ends. The CDR3 consists of 17 residues. Germline loops: CDR1 SQVTM, CDR2 ANQGSEA. The chain's CDR3 is CSVGATGGLPTYNEQFF. CDR3 DNA sequence: TGCAGCGTTGGCGCTACCGGGGGTCTCCCGACCTACAATGAGCAGTTCTTC.

The gene calls are TRBV27 and TRBJ2-5; a possible D gene is TRBD1 (6 bases). The CDR3 totals 13 residues. Germline V gene sequence: CDR1 MNHEY, CDR2 SMNVEV (reference sequence). V lost 3 bases and J 5 bases, leaving 10 bases between the germline ends. The CDR3 protein is CASSFVQGETQYF. CDR3 sequence (DNA): TGTGCCAGCAGTTTCGTTCAGGGGGAGACCCAGTACTTC.

The V and J genes are TRBV19 and TRBJ1-1; no definite D call. CDR3 length equals 12 residues. CDR1 is LNHDA, CDR2 SQIVND, per germline (reference sequence). The V end lost 3 bases, the J end lost 8 bases, and 10 bases lay between the germline ends. The CDR3 is CASSIELSEAFF. Here the CDR3 DNA reads TGTGCCAGTAGTATTGAGTTATCAGAAGCTTTCTTT.

The V and J genes are TRBV5-1 and TRBJ2-6; TRBD1 aligns across 7 bases. Germline CDR1 reads SGHRS; CDR2 reads YFSETQ. The CDR3 is 18 amino acids. V gave up 4 bases and J gave up 1 base; unmatched junction bases: 11. The CDR3 DNA reads TGCGCCAGCAGCGCTCCCGGGACAGATAGATCTGGGGCCAACGTCCTGACTTTC. Protein sequence: CASSAPGTDRSGANVLTF.